Below are 31 T cell receptor beta chains sequenced from a single sample in a study of shared clonotypes between healthy human individuals. Assay: immunoSEQ multiplex PCR; the TCRdb copy retains only in-frame clones and omits some. The table shows roughly 2.2 million clones, with 85% to 95% occurring only once. Input material: naive CD4+ T cells from PBMCs. Regarding subset: CD45RA+ positively selected. The receptors derive from a man aged 18 to 29 in good health. Some clones in this sample may be carry-over from other donors' samples.

This clone appeared a single time. The chain couples TRBV19 to TRBJ2-6, with TRBD2 matching 7 bases. V shed 7 bases, J shed 0 bases, and the junction held 12 bases outside the gene matches. The CDR3 runs 18 residues. Germline CDR1 is LNHDA and CDR2 is SQIVND (reference sequence). The CDR3: CASIPSGGPFSGANVLTF. CDR3 DNA: TGTGCCAGTATCCCTAGCGGAGGGCCTTTCTCTGGGGCCAACGTCCTGACTTTC.

CDR3 nucleotide sequence: TGTGCCACCACCGGTCGAGAGCCGTTTGGTCAGCCCCAGCATTTT. Translation: CATTGREPFGQPQHF. The genes are TRBV15 and TRBJ1-5; D remains ambiguous. V was trimmed by 7 bases and J by 6 bases, leaving 19 bases between them. Germline CDR1 LNHNV, CDR2 YYDKDF (reference sequence). There are 15 residues in the CDR3.

CDR3 residues: CASSPQRGDYGYTF. Written as DNA, the CDR3 is TGTGCCAGCAGCCCCCAACGAGGGGACTATGGCTACACCTTC. J is TRBJ1-2 and V is TRBV5-4, with D maybe TRBD1 (5 bases). V lost 4 bases to trimming and J lost 3 bases, with 13 bases between them. Looked up from germline, CDR1 is SGHNT and CDR2 is YYREEE (reference sequence). The CDR3 is 14 residues long.

The chain carries TRBV6-5 and TRBJ1-1, with no clear D. This CDR3 region has 16 residues. V was trimmed by 0 bases and J by 7 bases, leaving 18 bases between them. The germline gives CDR1 MNHEY, CDR2 SVGAGI. CDR3 sequence reads: CASSYSAGNLPVEAFF. The CDR3 coding sequence is TGTGCCAGCAGTTACTCTGCGGGCAACTTACCGGTTGAAGCTTTCTTT.

The V gene is TRBV5-4, the J gene TRBJ2-1, with unresolved D. CDR1 is SGHNT, CDR2 YYREEE, per germline (reference sequence). The CDR3 runs to 17 residues. Trimming left V 4 bases short and J 0 bases short, with 17 bases between. The CDR3 is CASSQGSRGSSYNEQFF. CDR3 nucleotides: TGTGCCAGCAGCCAAGGAAGTCGCGGTTCCTCCTACAATGAGCAGTTCTTC.

This clone appeared a single time. The gene calls are TRBV19 and TRBJ1-2, with D tentatively TRBD1 (6 bases). Trimming removed 7 bases at V and 4 bases at J, with 16 bases between. This CDR3 spans 14 amino acids. Germline loops: CDR1 LNHDA, CDR2 SQIVND (reference sequence). The CDR3, as DNA: TGTGCCAGTACCCCCAGGGGCAGCCCCTATGGCTACACCTTC. Its translation is CASTPRGSPYGYTF.

This clone was recorded only once. The chain employs TRBV28 and TRBJ1-3; no clear D. The germline V gene has CDR1 MDHEN and CDR2 SYDVKM. This CDR3 region has 16 residues. V was trimmed by 3 bases and J by 5 bases, leaving 17 bases between them. Here the CDR3 reads CASSLLPGEFRNTIYF. CDR3 DNA sequence: TGTGCCAGCAGTTTGTTGCCCGGGGAGTTCCGAAACACCATATATTTT.

The V gene is TRBV29-1, the J gene TRBJ1-1; a weak D match, TRBD1 (6 bases). CDR1 SQVTM and CDR2 ANQGSEA come from the germline V gene. V was clipped by 8 bases and J by 5 bases, with 18 bases between them. This CDR3 has 13 residues. This CDR3 reads CSSGGGARTEAFF. DNA for the CDR3: TGCAGCTCTGGAGGGGGGGCGAGGACTGAAGCTTTCTTT.

As regards this clone: Other DNA sequences of this sample code for an identical CDR3. The chain couples TRBV29-1 to TRBJ2-3; D unclear. From germline, CDR1 is SQVTM and CDR2 ANQGSEA. Deletions cut 3 bases from V and 4 bases from J, with 8 bases between. This CDR3 has 12 residues. The CDR3 nucleotides are TGCAGCGTTGATGAAGGGTCAGATACGCAGTATTTT. Translating it yields CSVDEGSDTQYF.

This chain joins TRBV18 and TRBJ2-2; D ambiguous. The CDR3 totals 12 residues. V lost 3 bases to trimming and J lost 6 bases, with 5 bases between them. Germline values: CDR1 KGHSH, CDR2 LQKENI. The DNA for the CDR3 is TGTGCCAGCTCACCCTGGGCCGGGGAGCTGTTTTTT. It encodes CASSPWAGELFF.

CDR3 protein: CASSYSGGVDIQYF. The CDR3 nucleotides read TGTGCCAGCAGTTACTCGGGGGGTGTCGACATTCAGTACTTC. V is TRBV6-5 and J is TRBJ2-4; D is possibly TRBD2 (6 bases). The CDR3 is 14 residues long. Trimming left V 0 bases short and J 8 bases short, with 11 bases between. Germline V gene lookup returns CDR1 MNHEY and CDR2 SVGAGI.

The V call is TRBV11-2, the J call TRBJ2-1; perhaps TRBD2 as D (6 bases). The germline V and J ends were trimmed by 1 base and 2 bases, with 21 bases remaining between them. CDR3 length: 19 amino acids. Germline V lookup: CDR1 SGHAT, CDR2 FQNNGV. CDR3 protein: CASSLAPGGGSPTYNEQFF. In DNA, the CDR3 is TGTGCCAGCAGCTTAGCGCCGGGTGGAGGGTCCCCAACCTACAATGAGCAGTTCTTC.

This clone appeared once. The same CDR3 arises from other DNA sequences in this sample as well. J is TRBJ2-7 and V is TRBV30; 7 nucleotides line up with TRBD2. This CDR3 spans 12 amino acids. V dropped 3 bases and J dropped 4; count of bases not matched to a gene: 3. Germline V lookup: CDR1 GTSNPN, CDR2 SVGIG (reference sequence). The CDR3 DNA follows: TGTGCCTGGAGCGGGGGGTTATACGAGCAGTACTTC. Amino acid sequence: CAWSGGLYEQYF.

The V and J genes are TRBV7-2 and TRBJ2-1, with 7 bases fitting TRBD1. The J segment lost 6 bases and the V segment lost 6 bases, leaving 11 bases of the junction unmatched. The length of the CDR3 is 15 residues. Germline V gives CDR1 SGHTA, CDR2 FQGNSA. The CDR3 here is CASRRDSLTSNEQFF. CDR3 coding DNA: TGTGCCAGCAGGAGGGACAGCTTAACGAGCAATGAGCAGTTCTTC.

This chain uses TRBV11-2 with TRBJ1-2; maybe TRBD1 (5 bases). The V end was cut by 3 bases, the J end by 5 bases, with 10 bases between. Germline V gives CDR1 SGHAT, CDR2 FQNNGV. The CDR3 length is 13 residues. CDR3 region: CASSFVQGYGYTF. The CDR3 DNA reads as TGTGCCAGCAGCTTCGTCCAGGGATATGGCTACACCTTC.

V usage is TRBV5-6 and J usage is TRBJ1-1; 11 positions match TRBD1. This CDR3 is built from 12 residues. CDR1 and CDR2 from the germline V gene are SGHDT and YYEEEE. The V segment lost 3 bases and the J segment 8 bases; nucleotides outside the gene matches: 0. The CDR3 here is CASSWDRGEAFF. CDR3 DNA: TGTGCCAGCAGCTGGGACAGGGGGGAAGCTTTCTTT.

The chain carries TRBV6-1 and TRBJ2-7, with TRBD1 as a possible D gene (7 bases). CDR1 is MNHNS and CDR2 is SASEGT in the germline V gene. This CDR3 is 16 amino acids long. V shed 4 bases and J shed 7 bases, with 23 bases lying between them. CDR3 bases: TGTGCCAGCAGTGGACCGGGACGGAGCCAGGGGGGAGAGCAGTACTTC. Amino acid sequence: CASSGPGRSQGGEQYF.

This sequence joins TRBV5-8 and TRBJ2-5; 11 bases align to TRBD2. Germline V gives CDR1 SGHTS, CDR2 YDEGEE. The CDR3 totals 15 residues. The junction had 5 bases not matched to a gene; V was cut back by 2 bases and J by 5 bases. The CDR3 loop reads CASSFLAGGWETQYF. The CDR3 nucleotides read TGTGCCAGCAGCTTCCTAGCGGGAGGTTGGGAGACCCAGTACTTC.

The chain joins TRBV2 to TRBJ2-1; 9 nucleotides align to TRBD1. The CDR3 extends over 17 amino acids. Trimming removed 5 bases from V and 3 bases from J; junction bases left unmatched: 11. Germline CDR1 SNHLY, CDR2 FYNNEI. The CDR3 here is CASSYTGTGIDYNEQFF. CDR3 in DNA: TGTGCCAGCAGTTATACCGGGACAGGGATTGACTACAATGAGCAGTTCTTC.

The V and J genes are TRBV5-6 and TRBJ2-3, with D hard to call. The ends were cut back, 1 base at V and 2 bases at J, with 11 bases in the middle. The CDR3 contains 15 residues. Germline values: CDR1 SGHDT, CDR2 YYEEEE. The CDR3 nucleotides read TGTGCCAGCAGCTTGAGTGGCGGATTCACAGATACGCAGTATTTT. This codes for CASSLSGGFTDTQYF.

The CDR3 reads CASSSLTGIGGTDTQYF. The CDR3 DNA reads as TGTGCCAGCAGTTCCCTGACAGGGATTGGTGGCACAGATACGCAGTATTTT. The chain uses TRBV28 and TRBJ2-3; 7 positions agree with TRBD1. CDR1 MDHEN and CDR2 SYDVKM come from the germline V gene. V shed 4 bases and J 1 base; nucleotides not matched to a gene: 11. This CDR3 comprises 17 residues.

DNA of the CDR3: TGTGCCAGCAGCCCCTCTAACTTAGGGACAGATACGCAGTATTTT. Amino acids: CASSPSNLGTDTQYF. This rearrangement joins TRBV5-4 to TRBJ2-3; D remains unclear. V lost 4 bases and J lost 3, with 15 bases in between. CDR1 is SGHNT, CDR2 YYREEE, per germline (reference sequence). The CDR3 contains 15 residues. The whole variable domain, remainder taken from reference TRBV5-4 and TRBJ2-3, is ETGVTQSPTHLIKTRGQQVTLRCSSQSGHNTVSWYQQALGQGPQFIFQYYREEENGRGNFPPRFSGLQFPNYSSELNVNALELDDSALYLCASSPSNLGTDTQYFGPGTRLTVL.

The chain uses TRBV5-6 and TRBJ2-7; maybe TRBD1 (6 bases). Germline V lookup: CDR1 SGHDT, CDR2 YYEEEE. Trimming cost V 1 base and J 0 bases, with 11 bases left between them. This CDR3 comprises 15 residues. The CDR3 bases are TGTGCCAGCAGCTTGTTACAGGGTTCCTCCTACGAGCAGTACTTC. Amino acids: CASSLLQGSSYEQYF. The full variable domain, in which reference TRBV5-6 and TRBJ2-7 provide the parts outside the CDR3, is DAGVTQSPTHLIKTRGQQVTLRCSPKSGHDTVSWYQQALGQGPQFIFQYYEEEERQRGNFPDRFSGHQFPNYSSELNVNALLLGDSALYLCASSLLQGSSYEQYFGPGTRLTVT.

This chain links TRBV5-6 with TRBJ2-1; 8 bases align to TRBD2. From germline, CDR1 is SGHDT and CDR2 YYEEEE. J gave up 4 bases and V 4 bases, and 10 bases lay outside the gene matches. The CDR3 runs 16 residues. Written as DNA, the CDR3 is TGTGCCAGCAGCGGACCGGGACTAGAGGGATACAATGAGCAGTTCTTC. It codes for CASSGPGLEGYNEQFF.

The J gene is TRBJ2-5, the V gene TRBV6-1; D might be TRBD1 or TRBD2, each matching 6 bases. Trimming left V 7 bases short and J 5 bases short, with 14 bases between. The CDR3 totals 13 residues. Germline CDR1 is MNHNS and CDR2 is SASEGT. The CDR3 nucleotides are TGTGCCAGCATCGAACGGGGGCTGGAGACCCAGTACTTC. Translating it yields CASIERGLETQYF.

The V gene is TRBV5-4, the J gene TRBJ2-1; a weak D match, TRBD2 (5 bases). The V gene's germline CDR1 is SGHNT and CDR2 YYREEE (reference sequence). The V and J ends lost 1 base and 6 bases respectively, with 14 bases between them. The CDR3 runs to 15 residues. CDR3 sequence: CASSLRTRLSNEQFF. The CDR3 nucleotides are TGTGCCAGCAGCTTGAGGACCAGACTAAGCAATGAGCAGTTCTTC.

The V call is TRBV7-9, the J call TRBJ1-4; D not certain. Trimming cost V 5 bases and J 3 bases, with 13 bases left between them. Germline V CDR1 and CDR2: SEHNR, FQNEAQ (reference sequence). The length of the CDR3 is 15 residues. The CDR3 region has the DNA TGTGCCAGCAGCCCCGCAACGGACGCTAATGAAAAACTGTTTTTT. This encodes CASSPATDANEKLFF.

The CDR3 DNA sequence: TGTGCCAGCAACCTTCGTCAGAGCATGGGCTACACCTTC. It codes for CASNLRQSMGYTF. The chain carries TRBV28 and TRBJ1-2; no definite D call. Germline values: CDR1 MDHEN, CDR2 SYDVKM. This CDR3 comprises 13 residues. Trimming left V 7 bases short and J 8 bases short, with 17 bases between.

This chain connects TRBV16 to TRBJ1-4; D call uncertain. Trimming removed 4 bases from V and 8 bases from J, with 14 bases in between. Germline V gene data show CDR1 as KGHSY and CDR2 as FQNENV. The CDR3 spans 14 residues. CDR3 amino acids: CASSPGGVREKLFF. CDR3 DNA sequence: TGTGCCAGCAGCCCCGGCGGGGTTAGGGAAAAACTGTTTTTT. Filled out from reference TRBV16 and TRBJ1-4, the complete variable domain reads GEEVAQTPKHLVRGEGQKAKLYCAPIKGHSYVFWYQQVLKNEFKFLISFQNENVFDETGMPKERFSAKCLPNSPCSLEIQATKLEDSAVYFCASSPGGVREKLFFGSGTQLSVL.

Of note for this clone: One junction end disagrees with the germline gene, perhaps due to a read error. V is TRBV9 and J is TRBJ2-3; 7 positions agree with TRBD1. There are 13 residues in the CDR3. Per germline, CDR1 SGDLS and CDR2 YYNGEE. DNA of the CDR3: TGTGCCAGCAGCGTGGACCGGGACAGCAAACGACTTTTT. Encoded protein: CASSVDRDSKRLF. Supplemented by reference TRBV9 and TRBJ2-3, the full variable domain reads DSGVTQTPKHLITATGQRVTLRCSPRSGDLSVYWYQQSLDQGLQFLIQYYNGEERAKGNILERFSAQQFPDLHSELNLSSLELGDSALYFCASSVDRDSKRLFGPGTRLTVL.

A note on this clone: The same CDR3 also results from other DNA sequences found in this sample. The V and J genes are TRBV30 and TRBJ1-5, with D unresolved. Looked up from germline, CDR1 is GTSNPN and CDR2 is SVGIG (reference sequence). The length of the CDR3 is 14 residues. V lost 0 bases and J lost 0, with 6 bases in between. The CDR3 sequence: CAWSVGLSNQPQHF. The DNA for the CDR3 is TGTGCCTGGAGTGTAGGTCTTAGCAATCAGCCCCAGCATTTT.